Below are 8 T cell receptor beta chains sequenced from a single sample in a study of blood T cells in healthy people across ages (dated by TCRdb to the mid-2010s). Library preparation employed 5' RACE. Sequenced on an Illumina HiSeq 2500. A second PCR of 7 to 11 cycles was performed with a sample-barcoded 5' primer and a J-beta primer mix. The raw public reads went through TCRdb reprocessing: fastp at Q25, MiXCR clone calling, in-frame beta chains kept. All rows with the same CDR3 protein become a single entry with the most common DNA and genes. The sample profile shows 600,000 to 800,000 distinct CDR3 sequences; more than 45% of them were found once. The ten largest clones take up about 13% of the sample. Sequenced: blood. These receptors all stem from a woman older than 75 in good health.

V is TRBV5-1 and J is TRBJ2-2, with a weak D call TRBD2 (6 bases). The CDR3 is 15 residues long. V was clipped by 1 base and J by 8 bases, with 15 bases between them. The V gene's germline CDR1 is SGHRS and CDR2 YFSETQ. CDR3 in DNA: TGCGCCAGCAGCTTGCGGCAGGGAGGTTCGGGGGAGCTGTTTTTT. This encodes CASSLRQGGSGELFF. Variable domain in full (rest from reference TRBV5-1 and TRBJ2-2): KAGVTQTPRYLIKTRGQQVTLSCSPISGHRSVSWYQQTPGQGLQFLFEYFSETQRNKGNFPGRFSGRQFSNSRSEMNVSTLELGDSALYLCASSLRQGGSGELFFGEGSRLTVL.

Remarks on this clonotype: Mismatch with germline at one junction end may stem from a read error. The CDR3 spells CAGSATGQGNYGYTF. The CDR3 nucleotides are TGTGCCGGCAGTGCAACGGGACAGGGAAACTATGGCTACACCTTC. The chain uses TRBV5-5 and TRBJ1-2; 9 bases align to TRBD1. The CDR3 loop spans 15 amino acids. The germline V gene has CDR1 SGHKS and CDR2 YYEKEE (reference sequence).

Many counts were recorded for this clonotype. The rearrangement joins TRBV3-1 to TRBJ2-3; D is undetermined. V was cut by 3 bases and J by 7 bases, with 17 bases left in between. In germline, CDR1 is LGHDT, CDR2 YNNKEL (reference sequence). The CDR3 contains 15 residues. The CDR3 bases are TGTGCCAGCAGCCAGACTGCAGGTCCTCCCTATACGCAGTATTTT. The encoded protein is CASSQTAGPPYTQYF.

As regards this clonotype: A read error may produce the germline difference seen at one junction end. V usage is TRBV5-6 and J usage is TRBJ1-6, with TRBD1 matching 9 bases. The CDR3 spans 15 residues. Per germline, CDR1 SGHDT and CDR2 YYEEEE. CDR3 sequence reads: CASRIRDRDGSPPHF. In DNA, the CDR3 is TGTGCCAGCCGCATTCGGGACAGGGATGGTTCACCCCCCCACTTT.

The chain has TRBV24-1 and TRBJ1-2; 7 positions agree with TRBD1. The CDR3 contains 14 residues. Germline V CDR1 and CDR2: KGHDR, SFDVKD. The junction had 7 bases not matched to a gene; V was cut back by 4 bases and J by 6 bases. CDR3 nucleotides: TGTGCCACCAGTGACCCTGGACAGGAGAATGGCTACACCTTC. Translating gives CATSDPGQENGYTF.

This clonotype showed up many times. The chain links TRBV29-1 to TRBJ2-5; perhaps TRBD2 as D (6 bases). This CDR3 has 13 amino acids. V was shortened by 3 bases and J by 3 bases, with 11 bases between the two germline ends. The germline V gene encodes CDR1 SQVTM and CDR2 ANQGSEA. In nucleotides, the CDR3 is TGCAGCGTTGAGAGGGACTTAGAAGAGACCCAGTACTTC. Protein product: CSVERDLEETQYF.

This clonotype was counted between two and nine times. V is TRBV28 and J is TRBJ2-7; possible D gene TRBD2, 5 bases. The CDR3 has 12 residues. V shed 7 bases and J shed 9 bases, with 16 bases lying between them. Germline V gene lookup returns CDR1 MDHEN and CDR2 SYDVKM. The CDR3 protein is CASTNPRGGQYF. As DNA, the CDR3 is TGTGCCAGCACCAACCCCCGGGGTGGGCAGTACTTC.

The chain carries TRBV7-2 and TRBJ1-1, with D perhaps TRBD1 (6 bases). The length of the CDR3 is 16 residues. CDR1 is SGHTA, CDR2 FQGNSA, per germline. Trimming pared 5 bases from V and 1 base from J, leaving 17 bases between. The CDR3 DNA reads as TGTGCCAGCAGCACCCGGGGGGCGGTGAAGAACACTGAAGCTTTCTTT. It encodes CASSTRGAVKNTEAFF. Complete variable domain (other parts from reference TRBV7-2 and TRBJ1-1): GAGVSQSPSNKVTEKGKDVELRCDPISGHTALYWYRQSLGQGLEFLIYFQGNSAPDKSGLPSDRFSAERTGGSVSTLTIQRTQQEDSAVYLCASSTRGAVKNTEAFFGQGTRLTVV.